Presented here are 29 T cell receptor beta chains from one specimen sequenced in a study of blood T cell repertoires in COVID-19. Data came from immunoSEQ multiplex PCR; TCRdb stores just in-frame clones and leaves some out. The repertoire holds roughly 120,000 clones, nearly 90% seen once, with under 4.5% in the top ten. The sequenced sample was peripheral blood. The receptor source for this set is a woman between 55 and 75 years old with COVID-19, enrolled during active disease.

The chain uses TRBV27 and TRBJ1-3, with 7 bases that match TRBD1. V lost 6 bases, J lost 0 bases, and 11 bases stayed unmatched. Germline V gene data show CDR1 as MNHEY and CDR2 as SMNVEV (reference sequence). There are 17 residues in the CDR3. CDR3 region: CASRHTGDPRSGNTIYF. DNA of the CDR3: TGTGCCAGCAGACACACAGGGGACCCGCGCTCTGGAAACACCATATATTTT.

The chain couples TRBV5-4 to TRBJ2-1; 10 bases are shared with TRBD1. Germline CDR1 SGHNT, CDR2 YYREEE (reference sequence). With 5 bases clipped from V and 1 base from J, the junction kept 6 bases outside the gene matches. The CDR3 sequence is 16 residues long. Here the CDR3 reads CASRSGTGESYNEQFF. The CDR3, as DNA: TGTGCCAGCAGGTCCGGGACAGGGGAGTCCTACAATGAGCAGTTCTTC.

The V gene is TRBV7-9, the J gene TRBJ1-2, with D maybe TRBD1 (5 bases). Germline values: CDR1 SEHNR, CDR2 FQNEAQ (reference sequence). Trimming took off 5 bases at V and 4 bases at J, with 8 bases between the two ends. There are 12 residues in the CDR3. Here the CDR3 DNA reads TGTGCCAGCAGCCCGACAGCCTATGGCTACACCTTC. It encodes CASSPTAYGYTF.

V is TRBV18 and J is TRBJ1-1, with 7 bases matching TRBD1. After removal of 3 bases from V and 2 bases from J, the junction contained 9 bases not matched to a gene. The CDR3 length is 16 residues. The germline V gene encodes CDR1 KGHSH and CDR2 LQKENI. CDR3 amino acids: CASSPWDRGRNTEAFF. The DNA for the CDR3 is TGTGCCAGCTCACCGTGGGACAGAGGGAGAAACACTGAAGCTTTCTTT.

The V gene is TRBV7-2, the J gene TRBJ2-5; D call uncertain. CDR1 and CDR2 from the germline V gene are SGHTA and FQGNSA. V lost 1 base to trimming and J lost 5 bases, with 5 bases between them. The CDR3 covers 12 residues. The CDR3 protein is CASSLERETQYF. Here the CDR3 DNA reads TGTGCCAGCAGCTTAGAGAGGGAGACCCAGTACTTC.

The rearrangement joins TRBV29-1 to TRBJ1-1, with TRBD1 matching over 7 bases. Losses at the gene ends were 5 bases for V and 10 bases for J; bases not matched to a gene: 10. This CDR3 has 12 amino acids. The germline CDR1 and CDR2 sequences are SQVTM and ANQGSEA. CDR3 bases: TGCAGCGTTCAGACAGGGAACTGGGGAGCTTTCTTT. Residues: CSVQTGNWGAFF.

The chain joins TRBV6-2 or TRBV6-3 to TRBJ2-3; D is unclear. This CDR3 is 11 amino acids long. Germline CDR1 MNHEY, CDR2 SVGEGT. Deletions cut 3 bases from V and 6 bases from J, with 4 bases between. CDR3 bases: TGTGCCAGCAGTTATCGGGATACGCAGTATTTT. Translated: CASSYRDTQYF.

J is TRBJ1-6 and V is TRBV27; TRBD1 matches at 10 bases. Germline V gene lookup returns CDR1 MNHEY and CDR2 SMNVEV (reference sequence). The CDR3 totals 12 residues. For the CDR3, the DNA is TGTGCTACCCGGGACAGGGGCTCACCCCTCCACTTT. It specifies CATRDRGSPLHF.

This clone was detected only a few times. This sequence joins TRBV12-3 or TRBV12-4 and TRBJ1-1; tentative D call: TRBD1 (6 bases). This CDR3 is built from 13 residues. Trimming took off 6 bases at V and 1 base at J, with 9 bases between the two ends. The DNA for the CDR3 is TGTGCCAGCAGACCACAGGGGAACACTGAAGCTTTCTTT. Translated, it gives CASRPQGNTEAFF.

This clone occurred once. The chain employs TRBV7-9 and TRBJ1-2; D may be TRBD1 (6 bases). This CDR3 spans 18 amino acids. The germline V and J ends were trimmed by 6 bases and 5 bases, with 28 bases remaining between them. The V gene's germline CDR1 is SEHNR and CDR2 FQNEAQ (reference sequence). The CDR3 DNA sequence: TGTGCCAGCAGATTATATTCCCTTTATCAAGACAGGTCTTATGGCTACACCTTC. Protein product: CASRLYSLYQDRSYGYTF.

The CDR3 spells CASSYRAGGNYEQYF. CDR3 in DNA: TGTGCCAGCAGTTACCGGGCGGGGGGAAACTACGAGCAGTACTTC. The V and J genes are TRBV6-5 and TRBJ2-7, with 8 bases identical to TRBD2. The CDR3 contains 15 residues. Trimming at V came to 2 bases and at J to 3 bases, leaving 6 bases not matched to a gene. Germline V gene lookup returns CDR1 MNHEY and CDR2 SVGAGI.

This chain links TRBV6-5 with TRBJ2-3; TRBD2 agrees at 9 bases. Germline CDR1 and CDR2: MNHEY and SVGAGI. The CDR3 extends over 15 amino acids. V dropped 2 bases and J dropped 4; count of bases not matched to a gene: 4. Here the CDR3 DNA reads TGTGCCAGCAGTTACAGCGGGGGGTACGCAGATACGCAGTATTTT. It is translated as CASSYSGGYADTQYF.

This clone showed up just once. This chain links TRBV2 with TRBJ1-2; D is perhaps TRBD1 (6 bases). The CDR3 covers 14 residues. CDR1 SNHLY and CDR2 FYNNEI come from the germline V gene. V was shortened by 8 bases and J by 4 bases, with 17 bases between the two germline ends. The CDR3 here is CASPRTANRYGYTF. The CDR3 DNA is TGTGCCAGCCCGAGGACAGCCAACCGCTATGGCTACACCTTC. Full variable domain (rest looked up from reference TRBV2 and TRBJ1-2): EPEVTQTPSHQVTQMGQEVILRCVPISNHLYFYWYRQILGQKVEFLVSFYNNEISEKSEIFDDQFSVERPDGSNFTLKIRSTKLEDSAMYFCASPRTANRYGYTFGSGTRLTVV.

The V call is TRBV24-1, the J call TRBJ1-1, with 8 bases aligning to TRBD1. CDR3 length equals 15 residues. The V segment lost 8 bases and the J segment 4 bases; nucleotides outside the gene matches: 11. CDR1 and CDR2 from the germline V gene are KGHDR and SFDVKD. CDR3 loop: CATNPQGALFTEAFF. DNA of the CDR3: TGTGCCACCAATCCGCAGGGGGCGCTTTTCACTGAAGCTTTCTTT.

The chain joins TRBV11-3 to TRBJ2-3, with TRBD2 matching over 7 bases. Germline V gene sequence: CDR1 SGHNT, CDR2 YENEEA. The V segment lost 6 bases and the J segment 3 bases; nucleotides outside the gene matches: 3. The CDR3 has 13 amino acids. DNA for the CDR3: TGTGCCAGCAGTTGGGGGGGGACAGATACGCAGTATTTT. As protein: CASSWGGTDTQYF.

V and J are TRBV7-8 and TRBJ2-1, with 11 nucleotides matching TRBD2. Per the germline V gene, CDR1 is SGHVS and CDR2 is FQNEAQ. The length of the CDR3 is 14 residues. V was clipped by 3 bases and J by 7 bases; unmatched bases: 2. DNA for the CDR3: TGTGCCAGCAGCTTTAGCGGGGGGGCAAATGAGCAGTTCTTC. This codes for CASSFSGGANEQFF.

The J gene is TRBJ2-7, the V gene TRBV9; D perhaps matches TRBD1 (6 bases). Germline V lookup: CDR1 SGDLS, CDR2 YYNGEE. The germline V and J ends were trimmed by 4 bases and 4 bases, with 18 bases remaining between them. The CDR3 spans 15 residues. The CDR3 nucleotides are TGTGCCAGCAGCCCGACCCCGGGACAAGCGTACGAGCAGTACTTC. Amino acids: CASSPTPGQAYEQYF.

The chain has TRBV18 and TRBJ2-5, with 7 bases lining up with TRBD1. The trim removed 3 bases at V and 2 bases at J, leaving 9 bases unmatched. This CDR3 is 16 amino acids long. Germline V gene data show CDR1 as KGHSH and CDR2 as LQKENI. The CDR3 here is CASSPVSGTVQETQYF. The CDR3 DNA is TGTGCCAGCTCACCCGTATCCGGGACAGTGCAAGAGACCCAGTACTTC.

The chain is built from TRBV5-1 and TRBJ2-1, with no clear D. Germline V lookup: CDR1 SGHRS, CDR2 YFSETQ. CDR3 length equals 16 residues. V lost 4 bases to trimming and J lost 0 bases, with 14 bases between them. The CDR3 loop reads CASSVRRGSSYNEQFF. The CDR3 nucleotides are TGCGCCAGCAGCGTACGCCGCGGCAGCTCCTACAATGAGCAGTTCTTC.

This rearrangement joins TRBV5-1 to TRBJ2-2, with TRBD1 matching 9 bases. This CDR3 spans 15 amino acids. Unmatched junction bases numbered 3, after V lost 0 bases and J lost 6 bases. Germline V lookup: CDR1 SGHRS, CDR2 YFSETQ. The CDR3 DNA follows: TGCGCCAGCAGCTTGGGGGACAGGGAAGCCGGGGAGCTGTTTTTT. It is translated as CASSLGDREAGELFF.

The chain has TRBV5-1 and TRBJ2-3; weak D call: TRBD2 (5 bases). Germline values: CDR1 SGHRS, CDR2 YFSETQ. The CDR3 runs 14 residues. Trimming removed 4 bases from V and 2 bases from J, with 11 bases in between. The DNA of the CDR3 is TGCGCCAGCAGCGTGGGAGACTCCACAGATACGCAGTATTTT. This sequence encodes CASSVGDSTDTQYF. Full variable domain (rest looked up from reference TRBV5-1 and TRBJ2-3): KAGVTQTPRYLIKTRGQQVTLSCSPISGHRSVSWYQQTPGQGLQFLFEYFSETQRNKGNFPGRFSGRQFSNSRSEMNVSTLELGDSALYLCASSVGDSTDTQYFGPGTRLTVL.

The rearrangement uses TRBV4-1 and TRBJ2-2; D perhaps matches TRBD2 (7 bases). This CDR3 contains 17 residues. Looked up from germline, CDR1 is MGHRA and CDR2 is YSYEKL. Between the trimmed V and J ends, which lost 1 base and 1 base, there was a span of 13 bases. CDR3 amino acids: CASSQAWGGLNTGELFF. In nucleotides, the CDR3 is TGCGCCAGCAGCCAAGCGTGGGGGGGCCTGAACACCGGGGAGCTGTTTTTT.

The chain employs TRBV7-2 and TRBJ1-2, with 8 bases lining up with TRBD1. Germline assignment: CDR1 SGHTA and CDR2 FQGNSA. Trimming at V came to 4 bases and at J to 8 bases, leaving 6 bases not matched to a gene. The CDR3 has 13 residues. The CDR3 loop reads CASSSQGDVGYTF. CDR3 nucleotide sequence: TGTGCCAGCAGCTCACAGGGGGACGTGGGCTACACCTTC. Full variable domain (remainder filled in from reference TRBV7-2 and TRBJ1-2): GAGVSQSPSNKVTEKGKDVELRCDPISGHTALYWYRQSLGQGLEFLIYFQGNSAPDKSGLPSDRFSAERTGGSVSTLTIQRTQQEDSAVYLCASSSQGDVGYTFGSGTRLTVV.

The count of this clone is one. This CDR3 is CASSQELAGIEETQYF. The CDR3 coding sequence is TGTGCCAGCAGCCAAGAGTTAGCGGGGATTGAAGAGACCCAGTACTTC. This chain joins TRBV3-1 (or the pseudogene TRBV3-2) and TRBJ2-5, with 8 bases aligning to TRBD2. CDR3 length: 16 amino acids. V was pared by 0 bases and J by 3 bases, with 6 bases of the junction left unmatched. Germline CDR1 and CDR2: LGHDT and YNNKEL (reference sequence).

The chain joins TRBV19 to TRBJ2-3; D perhaps matches TRBD1 (6 bases). Trimming stripped 6 bases from V and 3 bases from J, with 25 bases between. Germline CDR1 and CDR2: LNHDA and SQIVND (reference sequence). The CDR3 is made up of 18 amino acids. The CDR3, as DNA: TGTGCCAGTAGAAAGGTACCGGCCGGCAGGGGTAGGACAGATACGCAGTATTTT. It translates to CASRKVPAGRGRTDTQYF.

The count of this clone is one. The chain recombines TRBV3-1 (or the pseudogene TRBV3-2) with TRBJ1-1; the match to TRBD1 covers 7 bases. Per the germline V gene, CDR1 is LGHDT and CDR2 is YNNKEL (reference sequence). Trimming cost V 5 bases and J 0 bases; bases outside gene matches: 3. This CDR3 is 14 amino acids long. DNA for the CDR3: TGTGCCAGCAGCTCCGACAGGGTGAACACTGAAGCTTTCTTT. Translated, it gives CASSSDRVNTEAFF.

This clone was seen only a few times. The genes are TRBV5-6 and TRBJ2-7; TRBD1 agrees at 7 bases. Germline V gene sequence: CDR1 SGHDT, CDR2 YYEEEE. This CDR3 contains 18 residues. Trimming took 4 bases from V and 5 from J; bases not matched to a gene: 21. CDR3 nucleotides: TGTGCCAGCAGCGTCCCCGGGACAGCCTTTGACCTGACGGACGAGCAGTACTTC. Protein product: CASSVPGTAFDLTDEQYF.

In its sample, this clone was seen a few times. The gene calls are TRBV2 and TRBJ2-2; D perhaps matches TRBD2 (5 bases). The germline V gene has CDR1 SNHLY and CDR2 FYNNEI. The V and J ends lost 1 base and 0 bases respectively, with 18 bases between them. The CDR3 length is 19 residues. The CDR3 region is CASSEVGLAVQANTGELFF. The DNA for the CDR3 is TGTGCCAGCAGTGAAGTCGGCCTAGCTGTCCAAGCGAACACCGGGGAGCTGTTTTTT.

V gene TRBV5-5 combines with J gene TRBJ2-7, with TRBD2 matching over 10 bases. V lost 0 bases, J lost 4 bases, and 7 bases stayed unmatched. Germline V gene lookup returns CDR1 SGHKS and CDR2 YYEKEE (reference sequence). CDR3 length equals 16 residues. CDR3: CASSLVAAGGLYEQYF. The CDR3, as DNA: TGTGCCAGCAGCTTGGTGGCAGCGGGGGGGTTATACGAGCAGTACTTC.